This T cell receptor (beta chain) stems from a study of CXCR3-negative and CXCR3-positive naive CD8 T cells. Notes on the study in general: Compared with CXCR3-negative naive cells, CXCR3-positive naive cells showed more hydrophobic TRB CDR3s. Naive CXCR3-negative and CXCR3-positive cells had similar TRBV-TRBJ usage; memory differed.

The study made its TRB cDNA libraries by 5' RACE, adding UMI labels. TCRdb reprocessed the 5' RACE reads; each CDR3 protein has one entry and no DNA is given. Here the sample table reports some 47,000 distinct CDR3 sequences. Note on this clonotype: Its specificity is not known.

The CDR3 is made up of 13 amino acids. The germline V gene has CDR1 MNHEY and CDR2 SVGEGT. The V gene is TRBV6-2 or TRBV6-3, the J gene TRBJ1-4. This sequence was found in a human donor in good health. Some clones in this sample may be carry-over from other donors' samples. The sequencing input was naive CXCR3+ CD8+ T cells from blood. The subset was: CD45RO-CCR7+CD27+CD95- naive CD8+ T cells expressing CXCR3 (TNR3+). The CDR3 is CASSYGRDEKLFF.